This TCR beta chain was captured by sequencing in a study of radiation and T cells in renal cell carcinoma. Clones were read by immunoSEQ multiplex PCR, and TCRdb kept only the in-frame ones, dropping some. The table has 150,000 to 200,000 clones, about 87% seen once. Findings of the study overall: In blood, top tumor clones expanded by 2 weeks, shrinking by 4. Pretreatment tumor biopsies were lacking, so baseline clonotypes are unknown.

The CDR3 runs 13 residues. Trimming removed 6 bases from V and 4 bases from J, with 11 bases in between. Germline loops: CDR1 SGHRS, CDR2 YFSETQ. Time point noted: blood 4 weeks post-SBRT, at nephrectomy. Noted treatment: 15 Gy SBRT to primary tumor, nephrectomy 4 weeks later. Nephrectomy followed 15 Gy stereotactic body radiation by 4 weeks. Serial blood draws occurred at baseline and 2 and 4 weeks post-SBRT. As for this clone: The target antigen is unknown.

The chain links TRBV5-1 to TRBJ2-1; D possibly corresponds to TRBD1 (6 bases). The sequencing here drew on blood, taken from a patient whose treatment included radiotherapy and nephrectomy. The sequence came from a woman aged 45-59 years with renal cell carcinoma. The CDR3 loop reads CASTPGQYNEQFF. The CDR3, as DNA: TGCGCCAGCACCCCGGGACAATACAATGAGCAGTTCTTC.